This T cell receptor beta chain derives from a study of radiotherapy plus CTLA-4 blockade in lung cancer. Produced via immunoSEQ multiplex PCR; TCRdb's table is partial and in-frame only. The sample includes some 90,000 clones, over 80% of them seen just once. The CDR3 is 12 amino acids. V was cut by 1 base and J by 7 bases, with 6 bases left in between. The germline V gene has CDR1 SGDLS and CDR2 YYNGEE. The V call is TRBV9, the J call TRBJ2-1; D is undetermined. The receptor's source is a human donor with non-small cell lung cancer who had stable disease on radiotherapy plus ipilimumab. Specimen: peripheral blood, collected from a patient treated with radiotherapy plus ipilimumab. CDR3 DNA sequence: TGTGCCAGCAGCGTATGGCAAAATGAGCAGTTCTTC. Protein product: CASSVWQNEQFF.